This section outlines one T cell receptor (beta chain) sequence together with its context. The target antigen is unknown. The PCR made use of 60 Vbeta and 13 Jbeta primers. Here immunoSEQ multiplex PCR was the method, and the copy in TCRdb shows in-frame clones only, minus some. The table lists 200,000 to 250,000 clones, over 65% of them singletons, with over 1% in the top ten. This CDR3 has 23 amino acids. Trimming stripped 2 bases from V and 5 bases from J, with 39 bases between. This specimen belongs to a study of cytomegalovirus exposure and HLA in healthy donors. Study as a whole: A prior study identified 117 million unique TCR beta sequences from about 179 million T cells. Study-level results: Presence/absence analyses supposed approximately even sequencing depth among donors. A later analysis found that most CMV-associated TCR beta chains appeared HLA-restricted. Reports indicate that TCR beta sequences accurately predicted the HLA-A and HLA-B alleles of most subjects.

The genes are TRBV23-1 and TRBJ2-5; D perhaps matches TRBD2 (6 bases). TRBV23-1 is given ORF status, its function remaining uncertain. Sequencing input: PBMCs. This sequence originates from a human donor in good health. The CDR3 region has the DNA TGCGCCAGCAGTCAAAGGAGGGCCGGTTGGCGCACGAGGCTGATCCATTCCAGGGAGACCCAGTACTTC. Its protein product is CASSQRRAGWRTRLIHSRETQYF.